These 16 T cell receptor gamma chains came from one sample sequenced in a study of intestinal T cells in coeliac disease. LymphoTrack primers amplified TRG sequences from 200 to 250 ng of biopsy DNA. TCRdb reanalysed the multiplex PCR reads via CATT. Among some 990 gamma-chain clones, about half were seen once, and the ten largest hold around 17%. For each case, the template was genomic DNA from ten roughly 5-µm formalin-fixed paraffin-embedded scrolls. The sequencing sample was made of a duodenal biopsy. The receptors originated from a human donor with celiac disease.

Sample share makes this clone large. The V and J genes are TRGV4 and TRGJP1. The CDR3 is 15 amino acids. Germline loops: CDR1 EGSTGY, CDR2 YDSYTSSV. Unmatched junction bases numbered 5, after V lost 4 bases and J lost 0 bases. The CDR3 sequence: CATWDNDTTGWFKIF. CDR3 bases: TGTGCCACCTGGGACAACGATACCACTGGTTGGTTCAAGATATTT.

By proportion, this clone is large. The chain joins TRGV2 to TRGJP2. Germline loops: CDR1 EGSNGY, CDR2 YDSYNSKV. V dropped 0 bases and J dropped 0; count of bases not matched to a gene: 4. The CDR3 has 16 amino acids. The CDR3, as DNA: TGTGCCACCTGGGACGGGTCATATAGTAGTGATTGGATCAAGACGTTT. Translated, it gives CATWDGSYSSDWIKTF.

This sequence joins TRGV10 and TRGJP1. TRGV10 is reported as an ORF; its role is uncertain. V gave up 8 bases and J gave up 7 bases; unmatched junction bases: 8. The CDR3 consists of 13 residues. The CDR3 sequence is CAAWDSSGWFKIF. DNA for the CDR3: TGTGCTGCGTGGGACTCGAGTGGTTGGTTCAAGATATTT.

This clone qualifies as large. The same CDR3 also results from other DNA sequences found in this sample. The genes are TRGV2 and TRGJP2. V trimming: 1 base; J trimming: 0 bases; junction bases outside the gene matches: 11. CDR1 is EGSNGY and CDR2 is YDSYNSKV in the germline V gene. The CDR3 is 18 residues long. In DNA form, the CDR3 reads TGTGCCACCTGGGACGGTTGGCGCGGTGATAGTAGTGATTGGATCAAGACGTTT. As protein: CATWDGWRGDSSDWIKTF.

Relative to its sample, this clone is large. This rearrangement joins TRGV2 to TRGJP1. After removal of 3 bases from V and 5 bases from J, the junction contained 3 bases not matched to a gene. The CDR3 has 13 residues. Germline V gene sequence: CDR1 EGSNGY, CDR2 YDSYNSKV. The CDR3 DNA reads as TGTGCCACCTGGGACAAGACTGGTTGGTTCAAGATATTT. Translated: CATWDKTGWFKIF.

This clone is large (0.1 to 1%) by share. The CDR3: CATWDLVGSDWIKTF. In nucleotides, the CDR3 is TGTGCCACCTGGGATCTGGTGGGGAGTGATTGGATCAAGACGTTT. This sequence joins TRGV2 and TRGJP2. The CDR3 spans 15 residues. V shed 4 bases, J shed 5 bases, and the junction held 10 bases outside the gene matches. Germline CDR1 EGSNGY, CDR2 YDSYNSKV.

Details on this clone: TCRdb's entry gives the protein of a much larger clone, which mismatches this DNA's translation at residue 12, likely from a read error; the protein reported here is translated from the DNA. The V gene is TRGV11, the J gene TRGJP1. Gene TRGJP matches the end of the DNA better, so the J call may be wrong. TRGV11 is known as an ORF, though its function is uncertain. This CDR3 contains 13 residues. The CDR3 bases are TGTGCCTGCTGGATTAGAGCTGGTTGGTTCAAGGTATTT. This sequence encodes CACWIRAGWFKVF.

This clone was detected a few times. The J gene is TRGJ1 or TRGJ2, the V gene TRGV2. Germline assignment: CDR1 EGSNGY and CDR2 YDSYNSKV. J was trimmed by 3 bases and V by 5 bases; bases with no gene match: 7. The CDR3 covers 13 residues. The CDR3 reads CATWASPYYKKLF. Here the CDR3 DNA reads TGTGCCACCTGGGCCAGCCCTTATTATAAGAAACTCTTT.

This clone has a handful of counts. This sequence joins TRGV5 and TRGJ1 or TRGJ2. This CDR3 has 12 amino acids. Germline V CDR1 and CDR2: VINAFY, YDVSNSKD. The trim removed 8 bases at V and 6 bases at J, leaving 10 bases unmatched. This CDR3 is CATLALSYKKLF. The CDR3 DNA sequence: TGTGCCACCTTGGCCCTTAGTTATAAGAAACTCTTT.

This clone came up once. The genes are TRGV3 and TRGJP1. With 5 bases clipped from V and 6 bases from J, the junction kept 12 bases outside the gene matches. CDR3 length: 15 amino acids. CDR1 is VTNTFY and CDR2 is YDVSTARD in the germline V gene (reference sequence). The CDR3 sequence is CATWGRPRPGWFKIF. Written as DNA, the CDR3 is TGTGCCACCTGGGGACGTCCGAGGCCTGGTTGGTTCAAGATATTT.

Only a few counts were recorded for this clone. A much larger clone lies one base from this, so it may be a read error. Other DNA sequences in the sample encode the same CDR3. The chain has TRGV4 and TRGJP1. The CDR3 consists of 13 residues. Germline CDR1 and CDR2: EGSTGY and YDSYTSSV. CDR3 protein: CATWDTTGWFKIF. CDR3 nucleotide sequence: TGTGCCACCTGGGATACCACCGGTTGGTTCAAGATATTT.

V gene TRGV9 combines with J gene TRGJ1 or TRGJ2. Trimming cost V 3 bases and J 12 bases; bases outside gene matches: 11. The CDR3 has 12 amino acids. The germline gives CDR1 GITISATS, CDR2 ISYDGTV (reference sequence). CDR3 DNA sequence: TGTGCCTTGTGGGAGTCCGCGTTCGGGAAACTCTTT. Protein product: CALWESAFGKLF.

The V gene is given as TRGV8, and no J gene call is available. The CDR3 covers 17 residues. CDR1 VENAVY and CDR2 YDSYNSRV come from the germline V gene. The CDR3 DNA reads as TGTGCCACCTGGGATAAGACCCCCGAGGATTTACTTATAAGTAAACTCTTT. Translated: CATWDKTPEDLLISKLF.

The chain employs TRGV2 and TRGJP1. The CDR3 runs to 16 residues. From germline, CDR1 is EGSNGY and CDR2 YDSYNSKV. Trimming cost V 4 bases and J 12 bases; bases outside gene matches: 20. The CDR3: CATWEQLVSGFGFKIF. CDR3 sequence (DNA): TGTGCCACCTGGGAGCAGCTGGTCTCTGGGTTTGGGTTCAAGATATTT.

This chain connects TRGV2 to TRGJP2. Trimming removed 12 bases from V and 2 bases from J; junction bases left unmatched: 15. The germline CDR1 and CDR2 sequences are EGSNGY and YDSYNSKV. This CDR3 has 15 residues. CDR3 in amino acids: CADLGTGSSDWIKTF. The CDR3, as DNA: TGTGCCGACCTGGGGACGGGGAGTAGTGATTGGATCAAGACGTTT.

The rearrangement joins TRGV2 to TRGJ1 or TRGJ2. Germline CDR1 is EGSNGY and CDR2 is YDSYNSKV. V gave up 1 base and J gave up 7 bases; unmatched junction bases: 10. The CDR3 covers 14 residues. DNA for the CDR3: TGTGCCACCTGGGACGGAAGTCAGTGGTATAAGAAACTCTTT. Amino acid sequence: CATWDGSQWYKKLF.